Below, 10 T cell receptor beta chains from the same sample are listed, as sequenced in a study of shared clonotypes between healthy human individuals. Repertoires were generated with immunoSEQ multiplex PCR, while TCRdb's copy carries only in-frame clones and drops some. The sample contains around 500,000 clones, around 75% of which appear only once. Sequenced sample: PBMCs. The receptor set was obtained from a woman aged 40 to 50 in good health. Some clones in this sample may be carry-over from other donors' samples.

This sequence joins TRBV10-2 and TRBJ2-7; D is uncertain. Germline V CDR1 and CDR2: WSHSY, SAAADI. V was trimmed by 5 bases and J by 1 base, leaving 9 bases between them. The CDR3 extends over 13 amino acids. CDR3 residues: CASSIGPSYEQYF. The CDR3 DNA reads TGCGCCAGCAGTATAGGGCCTTCCTACGAGCAGTACTTC.

On this clone: A read error may be the cause here, since a much bigger clone is one base away. The chain has TRBV28 and TRBJ1-2, with D unresolved. The germline V gene has CDR1 MDHEN and CDR2 SYDVKM. This CDR3 has 13 amino acids. In DNA, the CDR3 is TGTGCCAGCAGTTTTGGAGGGCCCTATCGCTACACCTTC. Its translation: CASSFGGPYRYTF.

The chain combines TRBV5-4 with TRBJ2-5, with 13 bases identical to TRBD2. Germline V gene lookup returns CDR1 SGHNT and CDR2 YYREEE (reference sequence). The CDR3 covers 16 residues. The junction had 3 bases not matched to a gene; V was cut back by 3 bases and J by 1 base. The CDR3 loop reads CASSSGTSGAQETQYF. The CDR3 coding sequence is TGTGCCAGCAGCTCCGGGACTAGCGGGGCCCAAGAGACCCAGTACTTC.

This chain links TRBV27 with TRBJ2-7, with 7 bases lining up with TRBD1. The CDR3 has 15 amino acids. Trimming at V came to 6 bases and at J to 0 bases, leaving 8 bases not matched to a gene. Germline V gene sequence: CDR1 MNHEY, CDR2 SMNVEV (reference sequence). CDR3 nucleotides: TGTGCCAGCAGCTTCCTCAGGGACAGCTCCTACGAGCAGTACTTC. Translation: CASSFLRDSSYEQYF.

The chain links TRBV7-9 to TRBJ2-5; 12 nucleotides align to TRBD2. The CDR3 runs 19 residues. Trimming took 1 base from V and 1 from J; bases not matched to a gene: 10. Germline values: CDR1 SEHNR, CDR2 FQNEAQ (reference sequence). In DNA, the CDR3 is TGTGCCAGCAGCTTAGGTGGGCGGACTAGCGGGGTTGTCCAAGAGACCCAGTACTTC. This sequence encodes CASSLGGRTSGVVQETQYF.

The rearrangement links TRBV10-3 to TRBJ2-1; 10 nucleotides match TRBD2. V shed 4 bases and J 8 bases; nucleotides not matched to a gene: 8. Germline V gene data show CDR1 as ENHRY and CDR2 as SYGVKD. The CDR3 sequence is 15 residues long. The CDR3 sequence: CAISVISGRVDEQFF. The CDR3 coding sequence is TGTGCCATCAGTGTAATAAGCGGGAGGGTCGATGAGCAGTTCTTC.

A word on this clone: This may be a read error, as it is one base from a much larger clone. The chain is built from TRBV25-1 and TRBJ1-1; 8 bases fit TRBD1. The CDR3 is 17 amino acids. Germline V CDR1 and CDR2: MGHDK, SYGVNS. CDR3 region: CACSEPRTGQGSTEAFF. The CDR3 nucleotides read TGTGCCTGCAGTGAACCCCGGACAGGGCAAGGTTCCACTGAAGCTTTCTTT.

The V and J genes are TRBV28 and TRBJ2-7; D gene uncertain. This CDR3 has 12 amino acids. From germline, CDR1 is MDHEN and CDR2 SYDVKM. Trimming shortened V by 6 bases and J by 3 bases, and 9 bases separated the two germline ends. DNA of the CDR3: TGTGCCAGCAGGGGATTTAACTACGAGCAGTACTTC. This translates into CASRGFNYEQYF.

Only one count was recorded for this clone. The chain is built from TRBV10-3 and TRBJ2-1; D is uncertain. The CDR3 runs to 16 residues. The germline CDR1 and CDR2 sequences are ENHRY and SYGVKD. V was clipped by 2 bases and J by 5 bases, with 16 bases between them. CDR3 loop: CAISEPKDLNDNEQFF. DNA for the CDR3: TGTGCCATCAGTGAGCCCAAGGACCTCAACGACAATGAGCAGTTCTTC.

The V gene is TRBV18, the J gene TRBJ2-5; D not certain. V dropped 4 bases and J dropped 0 bases, with 3 bases sitting between them. The CDR3 sequence is 12 residues long. Germline CDR1 reads KGHSH; CDR2 reads LQKENI. This CDR3 reads CASSRNQETQYF. CDR3 in DNA: TGTGCCAGCTCACGGAACCAAGAGACCCAGTACTTC.